This TCR beta chain emerged from a study of early T cells in non-severe SARS-CoV-2 infection. About the research overall: Chains were not paired, and sequencing was done on bulk RNA from unsorted whole blood.

The germline V gene has CDR1 DFQATT and CDR2 SNEGSKA (reference sequence). Trimming pared 5 bases from V and 4 bases from J, leaving 17 bases between. CDR3 length: 14 residues. Study-wide results and caveats: VDJdb-based annotation leaned toward anti-spike CD8 responses and missed private and CD4 specificities.

This clonotype was counted many times. The target antigen is unknown. From the 5' RACE reads, TCRdb called clonotypes with MiXCR, one entry per CDR3 protein. There are approximately 50,000 distinct CDR3 sequences in the sample; 8% to 10% occur only once, and around 4% lies in the top ten. The specimen was whole blood. This chain connects TRBV20-1 to TRBJ2-5, with a tentative D call TRBD2 (7 bases). The sequence was collected from an adult who was a healthcare worker with PCR-confirmed SARS-CoV-2 infection or an uninfected control (not recorded which). CDR3 sequence: CSAVKGGALETQYF. As DNA, the CDR3 is TGCAGTGCTGTAAAAGGGGGGGCTCTAGAGACCCAGTACTTC.